Listed here are 32 T cell receptor beta chains from one sample, sequenced in a study of blood T cells in healthy people across ages. Sample-barcoded 5' priming and a J-beta primer mix drove a second PCR of roughly 6 to 12 cycles. MiXCR was run by TCRdb on the 5' RACE reads, yielding one entry per CDR3 protein. The data show about 280,000 distinct CDR3 sequences, with 25% to 30% seen just once and over 25% held by the top ten. Source material: blood. The receptors come from a woman in her 70s in good health.

The table lists this clonotype with a few counts. This rearrangement joins TRBV28 to TRBJ2-4; D gene ambiguous. The CDR3 covers 13 residues. Between the trimmed V and J ends, which lost 2 bases and 4 bases, there was a span of 6 bases. Germline values: CDR1 MDHEN, CDR2 SYDVKM. CDR3 region: CASSLSAKNIQYF. The CDR3 DNA reads as TGTGCCAGCAGTTTAAGTGCTAAAAACATTCAGTACTTC.

This clonotype was seen a handful of times. The rearrangement joins TRBV7-2 to TRBJ2-1, with 9 bases fitting TRBD2. The germline gives CDR1 SGHTA, CDR2 FQGNSA. The CDR3 extends over 18 amino acids. Trimming took 6 bases from V and 0 from J; bases not matched to a gene: 12. The CDR3 DNA reads TGTGCCAGCAGACGAAAGAGCGGTAGCGGGAGCTCCTACAATGAGCAGTTCTTC. This codes for CASRRKSGSGSSYNEQFF.

V usage is TRBV10-2 and J usage is TRBJ2-3; TRBD2 agrees at 10 bases. The CDR3 totals 16 residues. V was pared by 1 base and J by 5 bases, with 6 bases of the junction left unmatched. CDR1 is WSHSY, CDR2 SAAADI, per germline. In DNA form, the CDR3 reads TGCGCCAGCAGTGAGTGGTCTAGCGGGAGTGGAGATACGCAGTATTTT. Its translation: CASSEWSSGSGDTQYF.

This clonotype has ten or more counts. For the CDR3, the DNA is TGTGCCAGCAGCCCCTGGGACAGGGGCCCGAACACCGGGGAGCTGTTTTTT. This encodes CASSPWDRGPNTGELFF. The chain combines TRBV14 with TRBJ2-2; 10 bases align to TRBD1. Germline assignment: CDR1 SGHDN and CDR2 FVKESK. V lost 4 bases, J lost 0 bases, and 5 bases stayed unmatched. This CDR3 is 17 amino acids long.

Comment on this clonotype: With a much larger clone just one base away, this may be a read error. The J gene is TRBJ2-2, the V gene TRBV7-9; D is perhaps TRBD2 (5 bases). The CDR3 totals 16 residues. Germline-derived CDR1 and CDR2 are SEHNR and FQNEAQ (reference sequence). CDR3: CTSSGSLGFYTGELFF. The CDR3 DNA follows: TGTACCAGCAGCGGCTCCCTGGGGTTTTACACCGGGGAGCTGTTTTTT.

This clonotype has just a few counts. The V call is TRBV7-2, the J call TRBJ2-3; D gene uncertain. Trimming pared 2 bases from V and 0 bases from J, leaving 12 bases between. The CDR3 covers 16 residues. The germline gives CDR1 SGHTA, CDR2 FQGNSA. CDR3 protein: CASSLNLTPSTDTQYF. DNA of the CDR3: TGTGCCAGCAGCTTAAACCTTACTCCTAGCACAGATACGCAGTATTTT.

The V and J genes are TRBV13 and TRBJ1-1; 7 bases align to TRBD1. The length of the CDR3 is 17 residues. Germline V gene lookup returns CDR1 PRHDT and CDR2 FYEKMQ (reference sequence). After removal of 4 bases from V and 1 base from J, the junction contained 12 bases not matched to a gene. CDR3: CASSSTGDVASNTEAFF. The CDR3 DNA sequence: TGTGCCAGCAGCTCAACAGGGGACGTCGCTTCGAACACTGAAGCTTTCTTT.

There are a few counts of this clonotype. The V and J genes are TRBV20-1 and TRBJ2-5, with a possible D match to TRBD1 (6 bases). V gave up 5 bases and J gave up 1 base, with 14 bases separating them. The CDR3 sequence is 14 residues long. Germline V gene sequence: CDR1 DFQATT, CDR2 SNEGSKA (reference sequence). The CDR3 nucleotides are TGCAGTGCTGAACAGGGAGTCGCCCAAGAGACCCAGTACTTC. Protein sequence: CSAEQGVAQETQYF.

There are a few counts of this clonotype. The chain joins TRBV7-2 to TRBJ2-5; D remains unclear. CDR3 length: 12 residues. CDR1 is SGHTA and CDR2 is FQGNSA in the germline V gene. Deletions cut 2 bases from V and 7 bases from J, with 8 bases between. DNA for the CDR3: TGTGCCAGCAGCTTAAGAGTTGGGACCCAGTACTTC. Translated: CASSLRVGTQYF.

The chain couples TRBV18 to TRBJ2-3; perhaps TRBD2 as D (6 bases). The CDR3 runs 15 residues. V was trimmed by 1 base and J by 4 bases, leaving 12 bases between them. CDR1 is KGHSH, CDR2 LQKENI, per germline. For the CDR3, the DNA is TGTGCCAGCTCACCACGGAGGGAGAGCGCAGATACGCAGTATTTT. It translates to CASSPRRESADTQYF.

This clonotype has ten or more counts. The chain uses TRBV12-5 and TRBJ2-5, with 8 nucleotides matching TRBD2. In germline, CDR1 is LGHNT, CDR2 FRNRAP. The CDR3 is 16 amino acids. V lost 5 bases and J lost 4; bases outside the gene matches: 12. In DNA form, the CDR3 reads TGTGCTAGTGGTCACAGCGGGAGTTTAGTGTTAGAGACCCAGTACTTC. Amino acid sequence: CASGHSGSLVLETQYF.

This clonotype has a handful of counts. The rearrangement uses TRBV20-1 and TRBJ2-1; 8 positions match TRBD2. The CDR3 contains 16 residues. Germline V gives CDR1 DFQATT, CDR2 SNEGSKA (reference sequence). V lost 5 bases and J lost 0; bases outside the gene matches: 9. The CDR3 region is CSASSGSPDSYNEQFF. The CDR3 DNA follows: TGCAGTGCTTCGAGCGGGAGTCCTGACTCCTACAATGAGCAGTTCTTC.

CDR3 in amino acids: CASSLARSGKTKNEQFF. CDR3 bases: TGTGCCAGCAGCTTAGCCCGTAGCGGGAAAACTAAGAATGAGCAGTTCTTC. The gene calls are TRBV7-8 and TRBJ2-5, with TRBD2 matching 8 bases. TRBJ2-1 matches the DNA end more closely, so the J call is doubtful. This CDR3 comprises 17 residues. Per the germline V gene, CDR1 is SGHVS and CDR2 is FQNEAQ.

V gene TRBV29-1 combines with J gene TRBJ2-5; tentative D call: TRBD2 (5 bases). The J call could be wrong; TRBJ2-1 is a better fit for the DNA end. CDR1 SQVTM and CDR2 ANQGSEA come from the germline V gene. This CDR3 is built from 12 residues. The CDR3 DNA reads as TGCAGCGTATCGCCGGGGTCCAATGAGCAGTTCTTC. Protein sequence: CSVSPGSNEQFF.

The chain carries TRBV20-1 and TRBJ1-6; 9 bases line up with TRBD1. Germline V gene sequence: CDR1 DFQATT, CDR2 SNEGSKA (reference sequence). CDR3 length equals 14 residues. With 5 bases clipped from V and 7 bases from J, the junction kept 6 bases outside the gene matches. The DNA of the CDR3 is TGCAGTGCTGAGACCGGGACAGGGAATTCACCCCTCCACTTT. This sequence encodes CSAETGTGNSPLHF.

This clonotype was seen a handful of times. J is TRBJ1-3 and V is TRBV12-3 or TRBV12-4; a possible D gene is TRBD1 (5 bases). V was clipped by 6 bases and J by 8 bases, with 17 bases between them. CDR3 size: 14 residues. DNA of the CDR3: TGTGCCAGCAGACCAGGAGGGGTTGTATACACCATATATTTT. Residues: CASRPGGVVYTIYF.

This clonotype was recorded a few times. This chain connects TRBV4-2 to TRBJ1-3; weak D call: TRBD1 (6 bases). This CDR3 spans 17 amino acids. The ends were cut back, 3 bases at V and 0 bases at J, with 15 bases in the middle. Germline V gene lookup returns CDR1 LGHNA and CDR2 YNFKEQ. The CDR3 sequence: CASSQDPGDISGNTIYF. CDR3 DNA sequence: TGTGCCAGCAGCCAGGACCCGGGGGACATCTCTGGAAACACCATATATTTT.

The rearrangement links TRBV6-5 to TRBJ2-7; D may be TRBD2 (5 bases). Looked up from germline, CDR1 is MNHEY and CDR2 is SVGAGI. V was clipped by 9 bases and J by 0 bases, with 15 bases between them. CDR3 size: 14 residues. The CDR3 nucleotides are TGTGCCAGAGTTCCGGACTGCTACTCCTACGAGCAGTACTTC. Encoded protein: CARVPDCYSYEQYF.

The chain employs TRBV6-2 or TRBV6-3 and TRBJ2-1; D may be TRBD2 (5 bases). The CDR3 length is 14 residues. Deletions cut 2 bases from V and 3 bases from J, with 8 bases between. The germline V gene has CDR1 MNHEY and CDR2 SVGEGT. The CDR3 protein is CASSYLGSYNEQFF. In DNA form, the CDR3 reads TGTGCCAGCAGTTACCTGGGGAGCTACAATGAGCAGTTCTTC.

The genes are TRBV5-5 and TRBJ1-1; 8 nucleotides line up with TRBD1. Trimming at V came to 0 bases and at J to 4 bases, leaving 5 bases not matched to a gene. Germline-derived CDR1 and CDR2 are SGHKS and YYEKEE (reference sequence). The CDR3 is made up of 15 amino acids. The CDR3 DNA reads TGTGCCAGCAGCTTGGAGGGAACAGGGGGCACTGAAGCTTTCTTT. Translating gives CASSLEGTGGTEAFF.

This clonotype was seen a handful of times. The chain combines TRBV7-2 with TRBJ2-2; the D call may be TRBD1 or TRBD2 (5 bases each). Trimming stripped 1 base from V and 3 bases from J, with 12 bases between. Per germline, CDR1 SGHTA and CDR2 FQGNSA. There are 16 residues in the CDR3. The CDR3 sequence is CASSLEGPWDTGELFF. CDR3 nucleotides: TGTGCCAGCAGCTTAGAGGGACCCTGGGACACCGGGGAGCTGTTTTTT.

In its sample, this clonotype was seen a few times. This may be a read error: a much more frequent sequence differs by one nucleotide. This chain joins TRBV7-9 and TRBJ1-2; no definite D call. CDR1 and CDR2 (germline): SEHNR, FQNEAQ (reference sequence). CDR3 length: 11 residues. The CDR3 here is CACSNLWGYTF. In DNA, the CDR3 is TGTGCCTGCAGCAACCTTTGGGGCTACACCTTC.

DNA for the CDR3: TGTGCCAGCAGCCTGCTTCCGGGAGAGACCTACGAGCAGTACTTC. It specifies CASSLLPGETYEQYF. The chain joins TRBV6-5 to TRBJ2-7; a weak D match, TRBD2 (6 bases). This CDR3 is 15 amino acids long. The ends were cut back, 6 bases at V and 2 bases at J, with 17 bases in the middle. Germline values: CDR1 MNHEY, CDR2 SVGAGI.

This clonotype was recorded many times. The CDR3 region is CASSSIPANVLTF. The CDR3 nucleotides read TGTGCCAGCAGTTCCATACCGGCCAACGTCCTGACTTTC. The chain has TRBV27 and TRBJ2-6; D is ambiguous. The CDR3 spans 13 residues. Trimming removed 4 bases from V and 6 bases from J, with 7 bases in between. The germline V gene has CDR1 MNHEY and CDR2 SMNVEV (reference sequence).

This clonotype was observed at least ten times. This chain uses TRBV29-1 with TRBJ2-5, with 10 bases lining up with TRBD1. Germline CDR1 SQVTM, CDR2 ANQGSEA. With V trimmed by 7 bases and J by 5 bases, 4 bases remained unmatched. This CDR3 comprises 12 residues. This CDR3 reads CSAGTGDETQYF. In nucleotides, the CDR3 is TGCAGCGCCGGGACAGGGGATGAGACCCAGTACTTC. The full variable domain, rest sourced from reference TRBV29-1 and TRBJ2-5, is SAVISQKPSRDICQRGTSLTIQCQVDSQVTMMFWYRQQPGQSLTLIATANQGSEATYESGFVIDKFPISRPNLTFSTLTVSNMSPEDSSIYLCSAGTGDETQYFGPGTRLLVL.

This clonotype showed up just a few times. This chain joins TRBV20-1 and TRBJ2-5; tentative D call: TRBD1 (6 bases). The J call may be in error: the DNA end matches TRBJ2-1 better. Germline CDR1 and CDR2: DFQATT and SNEGSKA (reference sequence). The CDR3 contains 17 residues. For the CDR3, the DNA is TGCAGTGCTAGAGATCCCCATTCACCCTCGACAGGCGGTGAGCAGTTCTTC. Translation gives CSARDPHSPSTGGEQFF.

The table lists this clonotype with a few counts. V gene TRBV7-3 combines with J gene TRBJ2-2, with D unresolved. The CDR3 totals 14 residues. V was shortened by 5 bases and J by 2 bases, with 9 bases between the two germline ends. Germline V lookup: CDR1 SGHTA, CDR2 FQGTGA. As DNA, the CDR3 is TGTGCCAGCAGCCCACAGCTTAACACCGGGGAGCTGTTTTTT. Its protein is CASSPQLNTGELFF.

The V call is TRBV4-2, the J call TRBJ2-3, with D uncertain. V was shortened by 0 bases and J by 4 bases, with 5 bases between the two germline ends. CDR3 length: 13 amino acids. Looked up from germline, CDR1 is LGHNA and CDR2 is YNFKEQ. The CDR3 sequence: CASSQESPDTQYF. The CDR3 DNA reads TGTGCCAGCAGCCAAGAAAGTCCAGATACGCAGTATTTT.

The chain has TRBV29-1 and TRBJ2-1; D not resolved. Germline lookup yields CDR1 SQVTM and CDR2 ANQGSEA. V was trimmed by 4 bases and J by 10 bases, leaving 20 bases between them. This CDR3 spans 14 amino acids. CDR3 amino acids: CSVAPTLNPPEQFF. As DNA, the CDR3 is TGCAGCGTTGCCCCAACTTTAAACCCTCCGGAGCAGTTCTTC.

The gene calls are TRBV5-1 and TRBJ2-1, with 16 bases lining up with TRBD2. This CDR3 spans 16 amino acids. CDR1 is SGHRS and CDR2 is YFSETQ in the germline V gene. With V trimmed by 4 bases and J by 8 bases, 6 bases remained unmatched. The CDR3 is CASSPGTSGGAYEQFF. DNA for the CDR3: TGCGCCAGCAGCCCCGGGACTAGCGGGGGGGCATATGAGCAGTTCTTC.

The chain uses TRBV28 and TRBJ2-7, with D hard to call. The V gene's germline CDR1 is MDHEN and CDR2 SYDVKM. The CDR3 extends over 14 amino acids. V dropped 9 bases and J dropped 1 base, with 16 bases sitting between them. CDR3 nucleotides: TGTGCCAGTCCGGGTCAGAGTTTATCCTACGAGCAGTACTTC. It translates to CASPGQSLSYEQYF.

The chain couples TRBV4-1 to TRBJ2-2, with D unresolved. The V end was cut by 1 base, the J end by 7 bases, with 16 bases between. The CDR3 runs to 16 residues. Germline assignment: CDR1 MGHRA and CDR2 YSYEKL. For the CDR3, the DNA is TGCGCCAGCAGCCAAGGTCCTCTTGGGCTACTCGGGGAGCTGTTTTTT. It encodes CASSQGPLGLLGELFF.